A single sample is the source of the 32 T cell receptor beta chains below, sequenced in a study of blood T cell repertoires in COVID-19. Produced via immunoSEQ multiplex PCR; TCRdb's table is partial and in-frame only. The table shows about 190,000 clones, with 65% to 80% occurring only once. The specimen was peripheral blood. Receptors were obtained from a man aged 45-65 years who had recovered from COVID-19.

In its sample, this clone was seen once. The V gene is TRBV12-3 or TRBV12-4, the J gene TRBJ1-2; 7 nucleotides line up with TRBD1. J lost 4 bases, V lost 5 bases, and 4 bases had no gene match. The CDR3 extends over 13 amino acids. CDR3 coding DNA: TGTGCCAGCAGTCGAAGGGACAGCTATGGCTACACCTTC. Protein: CASSRRDSYGYTF.

J is TRBJ2-1 and V is TRBV7-3; D might be TRBD2 (5 bases). Per germline, CDR1 SGHTA and CDR2 FQGTGA. The CDR3 sequence is 12 residues long. V dropped 2 bases and J dropped 8 bases, with 7 bases sitting between them. The CDR3 sequence: CASSLAGHEQFF. CDR3 nucleotide sequence: TGTGCCAGCAGCTTAGCGGGCCATGAGCAGTTCTTC.

The V and J genes are TRBV6-5 and TRBJ1-2, with a weak D call TRBD1 (5 bases). The CDR3 runs to 12 residues. Per germline, CDR1 MNHEY and CDR2 SVGAGI. Between the trimmed V and J ends, which lost 6 bases and 2 bases, there was a span of 7 bases. The DNA for the CDR3 is TGTGCCAGCAGACAGGAGAACTATGGCTACACCTTC. It yields the protein CASRQENYGYTF.

The chain employs TRBV7-2 and TRBJ2-1; tentative D call: TRBD2 (6 bases). Germline V gives CDR1 SGHTA, CDR2 FQGNSA. Deletions cut 4 bases from V and 6 bases from J, with 16 bases between. The CDR3 sequence is 15 residues long. This CDR3 reads CASSSGSWNSNEQFF. The CDR3 DNA follows: TGTGCCAGCAGCTCCGGGAGCTGGAACTCCAATGAGCAGTTCTTC.

This clone was counted a few times. The chain links TRBV20-1 to TRBJ2-2, with D perhaps TRBD1 (7 bases). The V gene lost 3 bases and the J gene lost 0 bases, with 11 bases spanning the gap. This CDR3 comprises 15 residues. The germline V gene encodes CDR1 DFQATT and CDR2 SNEGSKA (reference sequence). The chain's CDR3 is CSASAGGTNTGELFF. The CDR3 DNA is TGCAGTGCTAGTGCAGGGGGGACGAACACCGGGGAGCTGTTTTTT.

The chain joins TRBV20-1 to TRBJ2-5, with 7 bases matching TRBD2. There are 14 residues in the CDR3. Germline lookup yields CDR1 DFQATT and CDR2 SNEGSKA (reference sequence). With V trimmed by 3 bases and J by 1 base, 5 bases remained unmatched. The CDR3 DNA is TGCAGTGCTAGTTTGGGAGGGGTCCAAGAGACCCAGTACTTC. It codes for CSASLGGVQETQYF.

The chain is built from TRBV19 and TRBJ2-1, with D perhaps TRBD2 (5 bases). Germline V gene sequence: CDR1 LNHDA, CDR2 SQIVND (reference sequence). V shed 4 bases and J shed 12 bases, with 16 bases lying between them. CDR3 length equals 13 residues. CDR3 nucleotides: TGTGCCAGTAGTAATACCGGGAAAATGGGGCAGTTCTTC. Translated, it gives CASSNTGKMGQFF.

The J gene is TRBJ2-1, the V gene TRBV30; 11 bases align to TRBD1. The V gene's germline CDR1 is GTSNPN and CDR2 SVGIG (reference sequence). V trimming: 4 bases; J trimming: 9 bases; junction bases outside the gene matches: 8. The CDR3 is 14 residues long. The CDR3 spells CAWTGDRGVSEQFF. CDR3 nucleotides: TGTGCCTGGACCGGGGACAGGGGGGTTTCTGAGCAGTTCTTC.

The rearrangement uses TRBV6-5 and TRBJ1-1, with TRBD1 matching over 9 bases. V shed 10 bases and J 5 bases; nucleotides not matched to a gene: 11. Germline assignment: CDR1 MNHEY and CDR2 SVGAGI. CDR3 size: 14 residues. The CDR3 protein is CATNRDRELTEAFF. The CDR3 nucleotides are TGTGCCACCAACCGGGACAGGGAGCTTACTGAAGCTTTCTTT.

The V and J genes are TRBV6-1 and TRBJ1-6; D ambiguous. Deletions cut 2 bases from V and 9 bases from J, with 14 bases between. The CDR3 runs to 15 residues. Germline assignment: CDR1 MNHNS and CDR2 SASEGT. The CDR3 coding sequence is TGTGCCAGCAGTGAACCCCCGGCAGCGTTTTCACCCCTCCACTTT. It yields the protein CASSEPPAAFSPLHF.

This sequence joins TRBV7-9 and TRBJ1-4; a weak D match, TRBD1 (5 bases). Deletions cut 1 base from V and 6 bases from J, with 12 bases between. The CDR3 extends over 15 amino acids. In germline, CDR1 is SEHNR, CDR2 FQNEAQ (reference sequence). CDR3 sequence (DNA): TGTGCCAGCAGCTTAGTTCAGGGATATGATGAAAAACTGTTTTTT. It specifies CASSLVQGYDEKLFF.

The chain combines TRBV29-1 with TRBJ1-2; possible D gene TRBD1, 5 bases. This CDR3 is 14 amino acids long. V dropped 6 bases and J dropped 6 bases, with 20 bases sitting between them. CDR1 SQVTM and CDR2 ANQGSEA come from the germline V gene. The CDR3 sequence is CSVGSGGTWDGYTF. The CDR3 nucleotides are TGCAGCGTCGGCTCCGGAGGGACCTGGGATGGCTACACCTTC. Filled out from reference TRBV29-1 and TRBJ1-2, the complete variable domain reads SAVISQKPSRDICQRGTSLTIQCQVDSQVTMMFWYRQQPGQSLTLIATANQGSEATYESGFVIDKFPISRPNLTFSTLTVSNMSPEDSSIYLCSVGSGGTWDGYTFGSGTRLTVV.

The gene calls are TRBV9 and TRBJ2-2, with 8 positions matching TRBD1. The length of the CDR3 is 17 residues. Germline V CDR1 and CDR2: SGDLS, YYNGEE. With 5 bases clipped from V and 6 bases from J, the junction kept 15 bases outside the gene matches. This CDR3 reads CASSLRIVGQDPGELFF. Here the CDR3 DNA reads TGTGCCAGCAGTCTGAGGATTGTGGGACAGGATCCCGGGGAGCTGTTTTTT.

J is TRBJ2-2 and V is TRBV5-1, with 7 bases matching TRBD1. J lost 0 bases, V lost 1 base, and 3 bases had no gene match. This CDR3 is built from 16 residues. Germline CDR1 SGHRS, CDR2 YFSETQ. The CDR3: CASSLTGAANTGELFF. CDR3 bases: TGCGCCAGCAGCTTGACAGGGGCCGCGAACACCGGGGAGCTGTTTTTT.

The chain is built from TRBV11-3 and TRBJ2-3; the D gene is possibly TRBD2 (6 bases). From germline, CDR1 is SGHNT and CDR2 YENEEA. With 4 bases removed from V and 4 bases from J, the gap between germline ends came to 9 bases. This CDR3 is built from 13 residues. CDR3 coding DNA: TGTGCCAGCAGCTGGGGGGAGGCAGATACGCAGTATTTT. Translation gives CASSWGEADTQYF.

The chain has TRBV4-3 and TRBJ2-7; 7 bases fit TRBD1. CDR3 length: 14 amino acids. Per germline, CDR1 LGHNA and CDR2 YSLEER. With V trimmed by 3 bases and J by 2 bases, 4 bases remained unmatched. The CDR3 is CASSQSGGPYEQYF. In DNA form, the CDR3 reads TGCGCCAGCAGCCAGTCAGGGGGTCCCTACGAGCAGTACTTC.

The V and J genes are TRBV30 and TRBJ1-5, with a possible D match to TRBD1 (5 bases). The germline V and J ends were trimmed by 4 bases and 7 bases, with 20 bases remaining between them. Germline CDR1 is GTSNPN and CDR2 is SVGIG (reference sequence). CDR3 size: 15 residues. In DNA form, the CDR3 reads TGTGCCTGGACCCCGGGGGGAGGGTCGCGGCAGCCCCAGCATTTT. As protein: CAWTPGGGSRQPQHF. The whole variable domain, remainder taken from reference TRBV30 and TRBJ1-5, is SQTIHQWPATLVQPVGSPLSLECTVEGTSNPNLYWYRQAAGRGLQLLFYSVGIGQISSEVPQNLSASRPQDRQFILSSKKLLLSDSGFYLCAWTPGGGSRQPQHFGDGTRLSIL.

The V call is TRBV20-1, the J call TRBJ1-2; a possible D gene is TRBD1 (5 bases). This CDR3 region has 11 residues. Germline V gene sequence: CDR1 DFQATT, CDR2 SNEGSKA (reference sequence). The V and J ends lost 5 bases and 7 bases respectively, with 11 bases between them. The CDR3 region has the DNA TGCAGTGCTGGGGGGTTGGTTGGCTACACCTTC. Its translation: CSAGGLVGYTF.

The genes are TRBV7-9 and TRBJ2-7; TRBD2 agrees at 9 bases. V trimming: 5 bases; J trimming: 3 bases; junction bases outside the gene matches: 2. This CDR3 comprises 13 residues. The germline V gene has CDR1 SEHNR and CDR2 FQNEAQ (reference sequence). The DNA of the CDR3 is TGTGCCAGCAGCCTTAGCGGGAGCTACGAGCAGTACTTC. It encodes CASSLSGSYEQYF.

The rearrangement joins TRBV3-1 (or the pseudogene TRBV3-2) to TRBJ2-3; 11 bases map to TRBD2. Per the germline V gene, CDR1 is LGHDT and CDR2 is YNNKEL (reference sequence). The CDR3 sequence is 19 residues long. The J segment lost 5 bases and the V segment lost 1 base, leaving 14 bases of the junction unmatched. CDR3 in amino acids: CASSQVALAGGSLRDTQYF. The CDR3 region has the DNA TGTGCCAGCAGCCAAGTTGCGCTAGCGGGAGGTTCTTTAAGAGATACGCAGTATTTT.

The rearrangement joins TRBV7-2 to TRBJ2-7, with 7 bases matching TRBD2. The CDR3 loop spans 14 amino acids. Germline loops: CDR1 SGHTA, CDR2 FQGNSA. Trimming cost V 5 bases and J 4 bases; bases outside gene matches: 8. CDR3 sequence: CASSKTSAAYEQYF. The CDR3 DNA reads as TGTGCCAGCAGCAAAACTAGCGCGGCTTACGAGCAGTACTTC.

V usage is TRBV2 and J usage is TRBJ2-2, with D maybe TRBD1 (5 bases). The length of the CDR3 is 13 residues. V lost 5 bases and J 7 bases, leaving 11 bases between the germline ends. Looked up from germline, CDR1 is SNHLY and CDR2 is FYNNEI. The chain's CDR3 is CASSPREGGELFF. The CDR3 bases are TGTGCCAGCAGTCCCAGGGAAGGCGGGGAGCTGTTTTTT.

V and J are TRBV28 and TRBJ1-1; D may be TRBD1 (5 bases). The germline gives CDR1 MDHEN, CDR2 SYDVKM. This CDR3 is built from 15 residues. Deletions cut 5 bases from V and 5 bases from J, with 18 bases between. The CDR3 bases are TGTGCCAGCAGTCTCCGACAGCCCCTGAGAACTGAAGCTTTCTTT. This encodes CASSLRQPLRTEAFF.

J is TRBJ2-7 and V is TRBV19; TRBD2 matches at 12 bases. Trimming took 4 bases from V and 3 from J; bases not matched to a gene: 4. The CDR3 extends over 15 amino acids. The germline gives CDR1 LNHDA, CDR2 SQIVND (reference sequence). The CDR3 bases are TGTGCCAGTAGTAAACGGACTAGCGGGAACTACGAGCAGTACTTC. The encoded protein is CASSKRTSGNYEQYF.

The V and J genes are TRBV19 and TRBJ1-3; no firm D call. V was pared by 5 bases and J by 11 bases, with 16 bases between. This CDR3 is built from 13 residues. The germline CDR1 and CDR2 sequences are LNHDA and SQIVND (reference sequence). CDR3 in amino acids: CASSGSRDSPIYF. The CDR3 bases are TGTGCCAGTAGTGGATCCCGCGACTCTCCCATATATTTT. The variable domain in full, with the rest retrieved from reference TRBV19 and TRBJ1-3, is DGGITQSPKYLFRKEGQNVTLSCEQNLNHDAMYWYRQDPGQGLRLIYYSQIVNDFQKGDIAEGYSVSREKKESFPLTVTSAQKNPTAFYLCASSGSRDSPIYFGEGSWLTVV.

V usage is TRBV29-1 and J usage is TRBJ1-2; 10 bases fit TRBD1. The CDR3 loop spans 12 amino acids. Germline trimming cut 4 bases from V and 7 bases from J; bases unmatched to any gene: 3. Per germline, CDR1 SQVTM and CDR2 ANQGSEA. As DNA, the CDR3 is TGCAGCGTTGGGACAGGGGGGGGTGGCTACACCTTC. Residues: CSVGTGGGGYTF. The full variable domain, in which reference TRBV29-1 and TRBJ1-2 provide the parts outside the CDR3, is SAVISQKPSRDICQRGTSLTIQCQVDSQVTMMFWYRQQPGQSLTLIATANQGSEATYESGFVIDKFPISRPNLTFSTLTVSNMSPEDSSIYLCSVGTGGGGYTFGSGTRLTVV.

V is TRBV5-1 and J is TRBJ2-1; a possible D gene is TRBD2 (6 bases). Trimming took 1 base from V and 6 from J, leaving 14 bases between them. The CDR3 has 15 residues. Germline CDR1 SGHRS, CDR2 YFSETQ. The CDR3 region is CASSLYLEGSNEQFF. The CDR3 DNA sequence: TGCGCCAGCAGCTTGTACCTGGAGGGCTCCAATGAGCAGTTCTTC.

The chain combines TRBV27 with TRBJ2-3; TRBD2 is a possible D gene (6 bases). The CDR3 consists of 15 residues. Germline CDR1 and CDR2: MNHEY and SMNVEV (reference sequence). With 1 base removed from V and 5 bases from J, the gap between germline ends came to 13 bases. This chain's CDR3 is CASSLWWQGGDTQYF. The CDR3 DNA is TGTGCCAGCAGTTTATGGTGGCAGGGAGGAGATACGCAGTATTTT.

The chain carries TRBV5-1 and TRBJ2-2; D gene unclear. V lost 5 bases and J 3 bases, leaving 5 bases between the germline ends. The CDR3 extends over 12 amino acids. Germline values: CDR1 SGHRS, CDR2 YFSETQ. The CDR3 DNA sequence: TGCGCCAGCAGTAGAGACACCGGGGAGCTGTTTTTT. It encodes CASSRDTGELFF.

This chain joins TRBV24-1 and TRBJ2-5, with D perhaps TRBD1 (6 bases). Trimming took 2 bases from V and 1 from J, leaving 13 bases between them. CDR3 length: 16 residues. Germline V CDR1 and CDR2: KGHDR, SFDVKD. Here the CDR3 DNA reads TGTGCCACCAGTGATTCCACTAGGACAGCCCAAGAGACCCAGTACTTC. Amino acids: CATSDSTRTAQETQYF.

This clone occurred once. This rearrangement joins TRBV10-3 to TRBJ1-2; unclear D gene. The germline gives CDR1 ENHRY, CDR2 SYGVKD. V lost 4 bases to trimming and J lost 8 bases, with 20 bases between them. The CDR3 totals 15 residues. The CDR3 DNA follows: TGTGCCATCAGTGCGGGGTTGGAGTTCGCCGGAGGCTACACCTTC. Its translation: CAISAGLEFAGGYTF.

This clone was seen a handful of times. The CDR3 loop is CASSPGWTARRLAKNIQYF. CDR3 DNA sequence: TGCGCCAGCAGCCCGGGGTGGACAGCGAGAAGACTAGCCAAAAACATTCAGTACTTC. V usage is TRBV4-3 and J usage is TRBJ2-4; weak D call: TRBD1 (6 bases). Germline V CDR1 and CDR2: LGHNA, YSLEER. There are 19 residues in the CDR3. The ends were cut back, 4 bases at V and 0 bases at J, with 22 bases in the middle.